This entry is about one TCR beta chain. Germline and junction disagree at one end, which may indicate a read error. As for the cDNA, it was generated by 5'RACE with 10-nucleotide random UMIs. Every sequencing run produced over 190 million TCR-beta sequences that came from 15-18 subjects. TCRdb itself ran the 5' RACE reads through MiXCR, one entry per CDR3 protein. The sample yields 65,000 to 80,000 distinct CDR3 sequences, roughly 18% seen once. This record belongs to a study of neurological immune-mediated disorders. CDR3 length: 13 residues. Germline V gene lookup returns CDR1 LNHDA and CDR2 SQIVND (reference sequence). The unsorted libraries were produced from 2 million PBMCs held at -80 C.

The chain is built from TRBV19 and TRBJ2-5; tentatively, D is TRBD1 (5 bases). Sequences were obtained from PBMCs. This clonotype originated in a woman between 40 and 50 years old in good health. CDR3 loop: CASSIDRQETQDF. The CDR3 bases are TGTGCGAGTAGTATAGACAGACAAGAGACCCAGGACTTC.